This TCR beta chain was captured by sequencing in a study of blood T cell repertoires in COVID-19. A Seattle source enrolled patients during active infection and followed them longitudinally. Unmatched junction bases numbered 6, after V lost 5 bases and J lost 3 bases. CDR3 length equals 14 residues. Per the germline V gene, CDR1 is MDHEN and CDR2 is SYDVKM. Study processing details: Estimation of nucleated cell counts was performed using reference gene primer amplification. TCRdb's table, derived via immunoSEQ multiplex PCR, lists solely in-frame clones and lacks some. The D gene and trimming were derived from the DNA, and the V and J assignments and clone size from that table. The sample consists of 200,000 to 300,000 clones, roughly 76% of them appearing once.

Sequenced input: peripheral blood. The sequence was obtained from an elderly woman with COVID-19, enrolled during active disease. This chain links TRBV28 with TRBJ1-1; 7 nucleotides agree with TRBD1. CDR3 region: CASSPGGTDTEAFF. The CDR3 nucleotides read TGTGCCAGCAGTCCAGGGGGGACAGACACTGAAGCTTTCTTT.